A selection of T cell receptor beta chains follows, all from one sample in a study of T cells in localized non-small cell lung cancer. Some clones are missing from TCRdb's copy, which holds only in-frame ones; the method was immunoSEQ multiplex PCR. The table records fewer than 20,000 clones, approximately 91% of them present only once. The specimen comprised peripheral blood, sampled before any cancer treatment. These TCRs come from a woman aged 35 to 69 with stage I lung adenocarcinoma. The CDR3 runs from the conserved cysteine through the conserved F or W. The order of the fields is CDR3 length, J gene, D gene, V gene, clone size, CDR3 DNA, CDR3 protein. The D gene is left open where the match is weak. The listing skips clone size in some rows; elsewhere it reads once, few, many or a size class.

17 TRBJ2-2 - TRBV14 - TGTGCCAGCAGCCTCATGACATTTAGGGGGAACACCGGGGAGCTGTTTTTT CASSLMTFRGNTGELFF
15 TRBJ1-2 - TRBV5-1 - TGCGCCAGCAGCTCGGGCCGGCCACGGCACTATGGCTACACCTTC CASSSGRPRHYGYTF
17 TRBJ1-2 - TRBV5-1 - TGCGCCAGCAGCTTGGGACAGGTTGGGCCCGAAAGCTATGGCTACACCTTC CASSLGQVGPESYGYTF
12 TRBJ2-2 - TRBV5-4 - TGTGCCAGCAGCTACAACACCGGGGAGCTGTTTTTT CASSYNTGELFF
12 TRBJ1-1 - TRBV10-3 - TGTGCCATCAGTGAGGGTCCCACTGAAGCTTTCTTT CAISEGPTEAFF
15 TRBJ1-1 - TRBV6-1 - TGTGCCAGCGTAGCATACACCGGAATGGACACTGAAGCTTTCTTT CASVAYTGMDTEAFF
12 TRBJ1-2 - TRBV6-1 - TGTGCCAGCAGTATCGACAGTTTGGGCTACACCTTC CASSIDSLGYTF
12 TRBJ1-1 - TRBV4-3 - TGCGCCAGCAGCCGGGGCCGGACTGAAGCTTTCTTT CASSRGRTEAFF
16 TRBJ2-3 TRBD2 TRBV9 - TGTGCCAGCAGCGTAGGTAGTAGCGGGGGCACAGATACGCAGTATTTT CASSVGSSGGTDTQYF
14 TRBJ1-3 - TRBV19 - TGTGCCAGTAGTATAGCGGGACTCGGGAACACCATATATTTT CASSIAGLGNTIYF
14 TRBJ2-7 TRBD1 TRBV7-2 - TGTGCCAGCAGCTTGGGACAGATTTTGTACGAGCAGTACTTC CASSLGQILYEQYF
15 TRBJ1-5 - TRBV28 - TGTGCCAGCAGTTTACCCCCACAGGGAGGGCAGCCCCAGCATTTT CASSLPPQGGQPQHF
15 TRBJ2-1 - TRBV28 once TGTGCCAGCAGTTTAGGTGGGAGTGGGCACAATGAGCAGTTCTTC CASSLGGSGHNEQFF
15 TRBJ2-2 TRBD2 TRBV9 - TGTGCCAGCAGCGTAGGCGGGGGATACACCGGGGAGCTGTTTTTT CASSVGGGYTGELFF
12 TRBJ2-1 - TRBV7-2 - TGTGCCAGCAGCTTAGACGGTAATGAGCAGTTCTTC CASSLDGNEQFF
13 TRBJ1-1 - TRBV2 - TGTGCCAGCAGTGAGGAGGGCGACACTGAAGCTTTCTTT CASSEEGDTEAFF
13 TRBJ1-2 - TRBV7-2 - TGTGCCAGCAGCGAACAAACAGGGAGCGGCTACACCTTC CASSEQTGSGYTF
13 TRBJ2-7 TRBD2 TRBV28 - TGTGCCAGCAATCTAGCGGGAGCCAACGAGCAGTACTTC CASNLAGANEQYF